This entry is about one T cell receptor (beta chain). The antigen is unknown. The read terminates 3 residues before the CDR3 end, so the remaining end is supplied by the germline J gene. The data stem from a study of T cells in women clearing cervical HPV infection. Study-level information: Control women cleared a single incident HPV16 infection within 12 months. Case blood drawn at lesion detection; control blood after infection cleared.

The CDR3 length is 13 residues. Germline V gives CDR1 SNHLY, CDR2 FYNNEI. V lost 10 bases and J lost 5, with 17 bases in between. Overall study findings and caveats: Cases and controls were distinguished at AUC about 0.86 by richness and V genes.

Generated by immunoSEQ multiplex PCR, the TCRdb table keeps only in-frame clones and is missing some. Recorded here are about 32,000 clones; the top ten clones represent 6.5% to 7.5%. Cervical HPV DNA detected by MY09/MY11 PCR, typed by dot-blot. The material sequenced was blood buffy coat. This chain joins TRBV2 and TRBJ1-2; D may be TRBD1 (6 bases). This clonotype originated in a woman between 18 and 70 years old with a cervical HPV16 infection that either progressed to CIN3+ or cleared (not recorded which). The CDR3: CAIPGDVRYGYTF. The DNA read from the CDR3 is TGTGCCATCCCAGGGGACGTCAGATATGGC.